The rows below give T cell receptor beta chains drawn from one sample of a study of blood T cell repertoires in COVID-19. Produced via immunoSEQ multiplex PCR; TCRdb's table is partial and in-frame only. The sample lists about 270,000 clones; roughly 90% were seen once. Sequenced sample: PBMCs or T cells enriched from blood (not recorded which). Receptor source: a woman between 45 and 65 years old who had recovered from COVID-19. CDR3s include the opening cysteine and the closing phenylalanine or tryptophan. Fields, in order: clone size, J gene, D gene, V gene, CDR3 protein, CDR3 DNA. A D gene is named only where the DNA matches it firmly. Size is omitted from some rows. Given values are once, few, many or a class for expanded clones.

clone_size: NA
j_call: TRBJ2-1
d_call: TRBD2
v_call: TRBV10-3
cdr3_aa: CATAGTSGSNEQFF
cdr3_nt: TGTGCCACAGCGGGCACTAGCGGGAGTAATGAGCAGTTCTTC

clone_size: NA
j_call: TRBJ1-3
d_call: NA
v_call: TRBV30
cdr3_aa: CALQKDSGNTIYF
cdr3_nt: TGTGCCTTACAAAAAGACTCTGGAAACACCATATATTTT

clone_size: once
j_call: TRBJ2-2
d_call: NA
v_call: TRBV7-2
cdr3_aa: CASSSVPRGELFF
cdr3_nt: TGTGCCAGCAGCTCTGTACCACGGGGGGAGCTGTTTTTT

clone_size: NA
j_call: TRBJ2-5
d_call: TRBD2
v_call: TRBV18
cdr3_aa: CASSPQLAGSETQYF
cdr3_nt: TGTGCCAGCTCACCGCAACTAGCGGGTAGCGAGACCCAGTACTTC

clone_size: NA
j_call: TRBJ1-4
d_call: TRBD1
v_call: TRBV7-8
cdr3_aa: CASSETGSVGEKLFF
cdr3_nt: TGTGCCAGCAGCGAGACAGGGTCGGTAGGAGAAAAACTGTTTTTT

clone_size: once
j_call: TRBJ2-7
d_call: NA
v_call: TRBV18
cdr3_aa: CASSPLQPSYEQYF
cdr3_nt: TGTGCCAGCTCACCATTACAGCCCTCCTACGAGCAGTACTTC

clone_size: NA
j_call: TRBJ1-2
d_call: TRBD1
v_call: TRBV19
cdr3_aa: CASSIAGTGYNYGYTF
cdr3_nt: TGTGCCAGTAGTATAGCCGGGACAGGGTATAACTATGGCTACACCTTC

clone_size: NA
j_call: TRBJ2-2
d_call: NA
v_call: TRBV19
cdr3_aa: CASSKPGAYTGELFF
cdr3_nt: TGTGCCAGTAGTAAGCCAGGGGCCTACACCGGGGAGCTGTTTTTT

clone_size: NA
j_call: TRBJ2-1
d_call: NA
v_call: TRBV19
cdr3_aa: CATGMAVNEQFF
cdr3_nt: TGTGCCACCGGGATGGCGGTTAATGAGCAGTTCTTC

clone_size: NA
j_call: TRBJ2-7
d_call: NA
v_call: TRBV5-1
cdr3_aa: CASSLSPGDLFEQYF
cdr3_nt: TGCGCCAGCAGCTTGAGCCCGGGAGATTTGTTCGAGCAGTACTTC

clone_size: NA
j_call: TRBJ2-1
d_call: TRBD2
v_call: TRBV24-1
cdr3_aa: CATSDLSSGRALNEQFF
cdr3_nt: TGTGCCACCAGTGATTTGTCGAGCGGGAGGGCCCTCAATGAGCAGTTCTTC

clone_size: NA
j_call: TRBJ1-5
d_call: TRBD1
v_call: TRBV15
cdr3_aa: CATSGYRQGDFEQPQHF
cdr3_nt: TGTGCCACCAGCGGGTATCGACAGGGGGACTTTGAGCAGCCCCAGCATTTT

clone_size: NA
j_call: TRBJ2-7
d_call: NA
v_call: TRBV5-1
cdr3_aa: CASSYGGRVYEQYF
cdr3_nt: TGCGCCAGCAGCTACGGGGGGCGGGTGTACGAGCAGTACTTC

clone_size: NA
j_call: TRBJ2-3
d_call: TRBD2
v_call: TRBV19
cdr3_aa: CASSLSGSGADTQYF
cdr3_nt: TGTGCCAGTAGCCTTAGCGGGAGTGGGGCAGATACGCAGTATTTT

clone_size: few
j_call: TRBJ2-5
d_call: TRBD2
v_call: TRBV28
cdr3_aa: CASSPQGLAGDTGPGETQYF
cdr3_nt: TGTGCCAGCAGTCCCCAGGGACTAGCGGGGGACACCGGACCGGGAGAGACCCAGTACTTC

clone_size: NA
j_call: TRBJ2-1
d_call: TRBD2
v_call: TRBV27
cdr3_aa: CASSFKVSLAGMNEQFF
cdr3_nt: TGTGCCAGCAGTTTTAAGGTCAGTCTAGCGGGCATGAATGAGCAGTTCTTC

clone_size: NA
j_call: TRBJ1-6
d_call: TRBD1
v_call: TRBV27
cdr3_aa: CASSRTGGLNSPLHF
cdr3_nt: TGTGCCAGCAGTCGCACAGGGGGGCTTAATTCACCCCTCCACTTT

clone_size: NA
j_call: TRBJ1-5
d_call: NA
v_call: TRBV30
cdr3_aa: CAWSAQGLRPQHF
cdr3_nt: TGTGCCTGGAGTGCCCAGGGGTTGAGGCCCCAGCATTTT

clone_size: NA
j_call: TRBJ1-1
d_call: TRBD1
v_call: TRBV28
cdr3_aa: CASSLWGTVNTEAFF
cdr3_nt: TGTGCCAGCAGTTTATGGGGGACAGTGAACACTGAAGCTTTCTTT

clone_size: NA
j_call: TRBJ1-5
d_call: TRBD1
v_call: TRBV7-2
cdr3_aa: CASSRGQGSDQPQHF
cdr3_nt: TGTGCCAGCAGCAGGGGACAGGGGTCTGATCAGCCCCAGCATTTT

clone_size: NA
j_call: TRBJ2-3
d_call: NA
v_call: TRBV7-2
cdr3_aa: CASSVGVGTQYF
cdr3_nt: TGTGCCAGCAGCGTAGGAGTTGGTACGCAGTATTTT

clone_size: NA
j_call: TRBJ1-2
d_call: TRBD1
v_call: TRBV28
cdr3_aa: CASSGPGGLLHGYTF
cdr3_nt: TGTGCCAGCAGTGGACCAGGGGGCCTTCTCCATGGCTACACCTTC

clone_size: NA
j_call: TRBJ1-5
d_call: TRBD1
v_call: TRBV28
cdr3_aa: CASSSAGQGVSNQPQHF
cdr3_nt: TGTGCCAGCAGTTCAGCTGGACAGGGTGTGAGCAATCAGCCCCAGCATTTT

clone_size: once
j_call: TRBJ2-3
d_call: TRBD2
v_call: TRBV13
cdr3_aa: CASSSETSSEGADTQYF
cdr3_nt: TGTGCCAGCAGCTCGGAGACTAGCTCCGAGGGTGCAGATACGCAGTATTTT

clone_size: NA
j_call: TRBJ2-3
d_call: NA
v_call: TRBV1
cdr3_aa: CTSSPRMSGAKSPSTDTQYF
cdr3_nt: TGCACCAGCAGCCCGCGGATGTCGGGAGCAAAAAGCCCTAGCACAGATACGCAGTATTTT

clone_size: NA
j_call: TRBJ2-5
d_call: NA
v_call: TRBV9
cdr3_aa: CASSAPGQETQYF
cdr3_nt: TGTGCCAGCAGCGCGCCCGGGCAAGAGACCCAGTACTTC

clone_size: NA
j_call: TRBJ2-3
d_call: TRBD2
v_call: TRBV5-4
cdr3_aa: CASSLTGGSTDTQYF
cdr3_nt: TGTGCCAGCAGCTTAACGGGAGGGAGCACAGATACGCAGTATTTT

clone_size: NA
j_call: TRBJ2-7
d_call: NA
v_call: TRBV9
cdr3_aa: CASSGGSGKGTYEQYF
cdr3_nt: TGTGCCAGCAGTGGTGGGTCAGGGAAGGGTACCTACGAGCAGTACTTC

clone_size: NA
j_call: TRBJ2-1
d_call: NA
v_call: TRBV5-1
cdr3_aa: CASSSTTNNEQFF
cdr3_nt: TGCGCCAGCAGCTCCACTACAAACAATGAGCAGTTCTTC

clone_size: NA
j_call: TRBJ1-6
d_call: NA
v_call: TRBV30
cdr3_aa: CAWSNRGGNNSPLHF
cdr3_nt: TGTGCCTGGAGTAACCGGGGGGGGAATAATTCACCCCTCCACTTT

clone_size: NA
j_call: TRBJ2-1
d_call: NA
v_call: TRBV6-2/TRBV6-3
cdr3_aa: CASSYSWTKDNEQFF
cdr3_nt: TGTGCCAGCAGTTACTCCTGGACAAAAGACAATGAGCAGTTCTTC

clone_size: NA
j_call: TRBJ2-1
d_call: TRBD1
v_call: TRBV7-9
cdr3_aa: CASSLWAGGNYNEQFF
cdr3_nt: TGTGCCAGCAGCTTATGGGCAGGGGGCAATTACAATGAGCAGTTCTTC

clone_size: NA
j_call: TRBJ2-7
d_call: NA
v_call: TRBV4-1
cdr3_aa: CASSQVPGVSVEQYF
cdr3_nt: TGCGCCAGCAGCCAAGTTCCGGGAGTTTCTGTCGAGCAGTACTTC

clone_size: NA
j_call: TRBJ1-1
d_call: NA
v_call: TRBV11-3
cdr3_aa: CASSPSGGKAFF
cdr3_nt: TGTGCCAGCAGCCCGAGTGGAGGAAAAGCTTTCTTT

clone_size: NA
j_call: TRBJ2-7
d_call: TRBD2
v_call: TRBV28
cdr3_aa: CASSVTSGSSYEQYF
cdr3_nt: TGTGCCAGCAGCGTTACTAGCGGGAGTTCCTACGAGCAGTACTTC

clone_size: NA
j_call: TRBJ2-7
d_call: NA
v_call: TRBV18
cdr3_aa: CASSGKGLLSYEQYF
cdr3_nt: TGTGCCAGCTCGGGTAAGGGACTCCTCTCCTACGAGCAGTACTTC

clone_size: NA
j_call: TRBJ1-2
d_call: TRBD1
v_call: TRBV7-8
cdr3_aa: CASSFGTASGYGYTF
cdr3_nt: TGTGCCAGCAGCTTTGGGACAGCCTCTGGCTATGGCTACACCTTC

clone_size: NA
j_call: TRBJ1-1
d_call: NA
v_call: TRBV6-2/TRBV6-3
cdr3_aa: CASSPLGGDTEAFF
cdr3_nt: TGTGCCAGCAGTCCCCTCGGGGGGGACACTGAAGCTTTCTTT

clone_size: NA
j_call: TRBJ2-1
d_call: TRBD1
v_call: TRBV3-1/TRBV3-2
cdr3_aa: CASSLPGQGVNEQFF
cdr3_nt: TGTGCCAGCAGCCTTCCGGGACAGGGTGTCAATGAGCAGTTCTTC

clone_size: once
j_call: TRBJ1-6
d_call: TRBD1
v_call: TRBV19
cdr3_aa: CASSTGQGAPLHF
cdr3_nt: TGTGCCAGTAGTACCGGACAGGGCGCACCCCTCCACTTT

clone_size: NA
j_call: TRBJ2-1
d_call: TRBD1
v_call: TRBV7-9
cdr3_aa: CASSLAAGGSEQFF
cdr3_nt: TGTGCCAGCAGCTTAGCAGCAGGGGGCTCCGAGCAGTTCTTC

clone_size: NA
j_call: TRBJ1-2
d_call: NA
v_call: TRBV5-6
cdr3_aa: CASSLWGVNYGYTF
cdr3_nt: TGTGCCAGCAGCTTGTGGGGGGTTAACTATGGCTACACCTTC

clone_size: NA
j_call: TRBJ1-2
d_call: NA
v_call: TRBV28
cdr3_aa: CASSYDRGSGYGYTF
cdr3_nt: TGTGCCAGCAGTTACGACCGGGGTAGTGGCTATGGCTACACCTTC

clone_size: once
j_call: TRBJ2-7
d_call: NA
v_call: TRBV7-3
cdr3_aa: CASSQRGAEEQYF
cdr3_nt: TGTGCCAGCAGCCAACGAGGCGCGGAAGAGCAGTACTTC

clone_size: once
j_call: TRBJ2-1
d_call: NA
v_call: TRBV24-1
cdr3_aa: CATSLDRYNEQFF
cdr3_nt: TGTGCCACCAGCTTAGACAGGTACAATGAGCAGTTCTTC

clone_size: NA
j_call: TRBJ2-1
d_call: NA
v_call: TRBV6-4
cdr3_aa: CASSDTALPSYEQFF
cdr3_nt: TGTGCCAGCAGTGACACTGCCCTGCCAAGTTATGAGCAGTTCTTC

clone_size: NA
j_call: TRBJ2-2
d_call: NA
v_call: TRBV19
cdr3_aa: CASSKRGSGTGELFF
cdr3_nt: TGTGCCAGTAGTAAAAGGGGTTCGGGCACCGGGGAGCTGTTTTTT

clone_size: once
j_call: TRBJ2-7
d_call: NA
v_call: TRBV20-1
cdr3_aa: CSASDQRSSYEQYF
cdr3_nt: TGCAGTGCTAGTGATCAGAGGAGCTCCTACGAGCAGTACTTC

clone_size: NA
j_call: TRBJ1-1
d_call: NA
v_call: TRBV19
cdr3_aa: CASSKLQGLNTEAFF
cdr3_nt: TGTGCCAGTAGTAAACTACAGGGTCTGAACACTGAAGCTTTCTTT

clone_size: few
j_call: TRBJ2-7
d_call: TRBD2
v_call: TRBV2
cdr3_aa: CATEAGTYEQYF
cdr3_nt: TGTGCCACCGAAGCGGGAACCTACGAGCAGTACTTC